This TCR beta chain derives from a study of shared clonotypes between healthy human individuals. General study results and limits: Clonotype sharing among donors was thought likely to change with sequencing depth.

Donors comprised only Caucasian adults living in Nashville, Tennessee. Evenly divided among several immunoSEQ plates was the genomic DNA of each subset. Sequencing used immunoSEQ multiplex PCR; TCRdb keeps in-frame clones, though not all of them. This sample has approximately 2,000,000 clones; under 95% occur once, and the top ten carry 0.37%. The germline V gene encodes CDR1 SEHNR and CDR2 FQNEAQ (reference sequence). V lost 3 bases, J lost 4 bases, and 12 bases lay in between. The CDR3 has 14 residues. On this clone itself: No antigen is known for it.

The sequencing input was naive CD4+ T cells from PBMCs. Subset meaning: CD45RA+ positively selected. The TCR sequence derives from a man between 18 and 29 years old in good health. Some clones in this sample may be carry-over from other donors' samples. The chain links TRBV7-9 to TRBJ2-5, with a possible D match to TRBD1 (6 bases). The CDR3 DNA reads as TGTGCCAGCAGCTTGCCCAGGGGTGGAGAGACCCAGTACTTC. It codes for CASSLPRGGETQYF.